This T cell receptor beta chain was profiled in a study of shared clonotypes between healthy human individuals. Study information: The plates for each donor numbered three CD4 naive, three CD4 memory, two CD8 naive and one CD8 memory.

Whole-study results and caveats: Memory subsets had estimated richness that was generally smaller than that of naive subsets.

The CDR3 sequence is 15 residues long. Germline CDR1 MNHNS, CDR2 SASEGT. V shed 2 bases, J shed 2 bases, and the junction held 4 bases outside the gene matches. On this clone: Its antigen is not identified.

Generated by immunoSEQ multiplex PCR, the TCRdb table keeps only in-frame clones and is missing some. Among 800,000 or so clones listed, 90% to 97% were seen once. CD45RO-negative, CCR7-selected cells formed the naive CD8 fraction, which excluded terminally differentiated effector memory CD45RA+ cells. Each sample came from a Caucasian adult donor living in Nashville, Tennessee. Material for sequencing was naive CD8+ T cells sorted from blood. The chain carries TRBV6-1 and TRBJ2-7; 9 nucleotides match TRBD2. The receptor comes from a man aged 30 to 45 in good health. This CDR3 is CASSESGLATYEQYF. In DNA, the CDR3 is TGTGCCAGCAGTGAATCAGGACTAGCGACCTACGAGCAGTACTTC.